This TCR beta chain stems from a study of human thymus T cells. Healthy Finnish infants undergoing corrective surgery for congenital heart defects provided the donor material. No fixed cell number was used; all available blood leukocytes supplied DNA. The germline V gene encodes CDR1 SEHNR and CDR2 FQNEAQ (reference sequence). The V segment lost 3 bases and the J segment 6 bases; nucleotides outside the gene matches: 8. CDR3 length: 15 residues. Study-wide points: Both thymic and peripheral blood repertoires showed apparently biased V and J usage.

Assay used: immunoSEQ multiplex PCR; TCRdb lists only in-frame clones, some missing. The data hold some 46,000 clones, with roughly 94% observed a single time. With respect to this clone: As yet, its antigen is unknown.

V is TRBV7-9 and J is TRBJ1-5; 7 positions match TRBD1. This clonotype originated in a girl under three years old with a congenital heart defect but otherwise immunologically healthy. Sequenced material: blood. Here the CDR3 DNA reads TGTGCCAGCAGCTTGGGGCAGGGGGATCGTCAGCCCCAGCATTTT. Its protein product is CASSLGQGDRQPQHF.